A single sample is the source of the 22 T cell receptor beta chains below, sequenced in a study of cytomegalovirus exposure and HLA in healthy donors. The PCR ran on 60 Vbeta and 13 Jbeta primers. The protocol was immunoSEQ multiplex PCR, while the TCRdb copy is restricted to in-frame clones and leaves out a portion. The repertoire holds fewer than 100,000 clones, with about four fifths as singletons. The sample comprised PBMCs. Receptors originate from a woman in her thirties or forties in good health and CMV-seronegative.

There are a few counts of this clone. The V and J genes are TRBV6-1 and TRBJ2-7; D is undetermined. In germline, CDR1 is MNHNS, CDR2 SASEGT. V shed 6 bases and J shed 4 bases, with 16 bases lying between them. CDR3 length equals 14 residues. The CDR3 is CASSFDTTSYEQYF. CDR3 in DNA: TGTGCCAGCAGCTTCGACACCACCTCGTACGAGCAGTACTTC.

This clone occurred many times. The chain has TRBV13 and TRBJ1-3; D not certain. This CDR3 comprises 14 residues. The germline V gene encodes CDR1 PRHDT and CDR2 FYEKMQ (reference sequence). Trimming stripped 2 bases from V and 2 bases from J, with 7 bases between. CDR3 amino acids: CASSLFETGNTIYF. The CDR3 DNA follows: TGTGCCAGCAGCTTATTTGAGACTGGAAACACCATATATTTT. The full variable domain, its missing parts supplied by reference TRBV13 and TRBJ1-3, is AAGVIQSPRHLIKEKRETATLKCYPIPRHDTVYWYQQGPGQDPQFLISFYEKMQSDKGSIPDRFSAQQFSDYHSELNMSSLELGDSALYFCASSLFETGNTIYFGEGSWLTVV.

The V and J genes are TRBV4-1 and TRBJ1-2; D uncertain. Trimming shortened V by 4 bases and J by 0 bases, and 12 bases separated the two germline ends. Germline CDR1 and CDR2: MGHRA and YSYEKL. CDR3 length: 15 amino acids. The CDR3 nucleotides are TGCGCCAGCAGCCCGAGTGTGAAAGCTAACTATGGCTACACCTTC. Encoded protein: CASSPSVKANYGYTF.

This clone was recorded a few times. The chain employs TRBV6-6 and TRBJ1-2, with 9 bases identical to TRBD1. This CDR3 has 12 residues. CDR1 is MNHNY and CDR2 is SVGAGI in the germline V gene (reference sequence). The V gene end was trimmed by 11 bases and the J gene end by 6 bases; junction bases not matched to a gene: 7. The CDR3 region is CAGGTGIDGYTF. The CDR3 nucleotides are TGTGCCGGCGGGACAGGGATTGATGGCTACACCTTC.

J is TRBJ1-1 and V is TRBV29-1, with no clear D. The CDR3 runs to 13 residues. Germline V lookup: CDR1 SQVTM, CDR2 ANQGSEA. Trimming shortened V by 3 bases and J by 0 bases, and 8 bases separated the two germline ends. The CDR3 is CSVEPVLNTEAFF. CDR3 nucleotides: TGCAGCGTTGAGCCGGTTTTGAACACTGAAGCTTTCTTT. The complete variable domain, with remaining parts taken from reference TRBV29-1 and TRBJ1-1, reads SAVISQKPSRDICQRGTSLTIQCQVDSQVTMMFWYRQQPGQSLTLIATANQGSEATYESGFVIDKFPISRPNLTFSTLTVSNMSPEDSSIYLCSVEPVLNTEAFFGQGTRLTVV.

The gene calls are TRBV4-1 and TRBJ1-2, with 8 bases that match TRBD1. The trim removed 4 bases at V and 0 bases at J, leaving 7 bases unmatched. The CDR3 has 16 amino acids. Germline V gene data show CDR1 as MGHRA and CDR2 as YSYEKL. This chain's CDR3 is CASSPGQGRANYGYTF. The CDR3 DNA follows: TGCGCCAGCAGCCCAGGACAGGGTAGAGCTAACTATGGCTACACCTTC.

V gene TRBV4-2 combines with J gene TRBJ1-1, with D unresolved. Deletions cut 0 bases from V and 2 bases from J, with 10 bases between. Germline values: CDR1 LGHNA, CDR2 YNFKEQ. CDR3 size: 15 residues. The CDR3 DNA is TGTGCCAGCAGCCAAGATGACGGGGATAACACTGAAGCTTTCTTT. Protein: CASSQDDGDNTEAFF.

The chain has TRBV28 and TRBJ1-2, with 8 bases fitting TRBD1. Germline-derived CDR1 and CDR2 are MDHEN and SYDVKM. CDR3 length: 16 residues. V shed 3 bases and J 4 bases; nucleotides not matched to a gene: 10. The CDR3 here is CASSFSGRGLIYGYTF. The CDR3 DNA is TGTGCCAGCAGTTTTTCGGGCAGGGGGCTTATCTATGGCTACACCTTC.

The chain joins TRBV15 to TRBJ1-6; perhaps TRBD1 as D (5 bases). The CDR3 sequence is 16 residues long. The V and J ends lost 0 bases and 9 bases respectively, with 15 bases between them. Germline V gene sequence: CDR1 LNHNV, CDR2 YYDKDF (reference sequence). As DNA, the CDR3 is TGTGCCACCAGCAGAGATATGCAGGGTCTTGGTTCACCCCTCCACTTT. As protein: CATSRDMQGLGSPLHF. Combining the CDR3 with reference TRBV15 and TRBJ1-6 gives the whole variable domain DAMVIQNPRYQVTQFGKPVTLSCSQTLNHNVMYWYQQKSSQAPKLLFHYYDKDFNNEADTPDNFQSRRPNTSFCFLDIRSPGLGDTAMYLCATSRDMQGLGSPLHFGNGTRLTVT.

The chain has TRBV9 and TRBJ2-7; 7 bases are a match to TRBD1. The CDR3 is made up of 14 amino acids. V shed 2 bases and J 2 bases; nucleotides not matched to a gene: 4. The germline CDR1 and CDR2 sequences are SGDLS and YYNGEE. The CDR3 coding sequence is TGTGCCAGCAGCGTCGGGACAGAGGCCTACGAGCAGTACTTC. Its protein is CASSVGTEAYEQYF.

This clone was observed a few times. The chain employs TRBV4-2 and TRBJ2-7, with D possibly being TRBD1 (6 bases). V lost 0 bases, J lost 5 bases, and 20 bases lay in between. The length of the CDR3 is 17 residues. Germline values: CDR1 LGHNA, CDR2 YNFKEQ. Here the CDR3 reads CASSQDAPRARDNEQYF. The CDR3 DNA sequence: TGTGCCAGCAGCCAAGATGCCCCTCGGGCTAGGGACAACGAGCAGTACTTC.

The chain recombines TRBV5-6 with TRBJ2-7; D is perhaps TRBD1 (5 bases). This CDR3 comprises 15 residues. V was pared by 3 bases and J by 3 bases, with 16 bases between. The germline CDR1 and CDR2 sequences are SGHDT and YYEEEE. The CDR3 protein is CASSWSDSFYYEQYF. The CDR3 DNA is TGTGCCAGCAGCTGGAGTGACAGTTTTTACTACGAGCAGTACTTC.

This sequence joins TRBV30 and TRBJ2-7; D not certain. V shed 2 bases and J shed 3 bases, with 8 bases lying between them. In germline, CDR1 is GTSNPN, CDR2 SVGIG (reference sequence). This CDR3 contains 12 residues. CDR3 residues: CAWSLVHYEQYF. In DNA, the CDR3 is TGTGCCTGGAGTCTAGTACACTACGAGCAGTACTTC.

CDR3 coding DNA: TGTGCCAGCAGCTTAGTGGGCTTCAATCAGCCCCAGCATTTT. Translation: CASSLVGFNQPQHF. The gene calls are TRBV7-8 and TRBJ1-5; D is undetermined. V lost 1 base to trimming and J lost 3 bases, with 7 bases between them. The germline gives CDR1 SGHVS, CDR2 FQNEAQ. The CDR3 contains 14 residues.

The gene calls are TRBV29-1 and TRBJ1-2; no firm D call. CDR1 is SQVTM, CDR2 ANQGSEA, per germline. V was trimmed by 2 bases and J by 6 bases, leaving 13 bases between them. This CDR3 is built from 13 residues. Here the CDR3 reads CSVETSTADGYTF. The CDR3 DNA sequence: TGCAGCGTTGAAACGTCTACCGCCGATGGCTACACCTTC.

This clone was seen just once. The chain employs TRBV6-5 and TRBJ2-5, with 10 bases identical to TRBD2. The CDR3 consists of 16 residues. V shed 0 bases and J 4 bases; nucleotides not matched to a gene: 5. The germline V gene has CDR1 MNHEY and CDR2 SVGAGI. In DNA, the CDR3 is TGTGCCAGCAGTTACTCGTCAGCGGGGGGGCGAGAGACCCAGTACTTC. Translation: CASSYSSAGGRETQYF.

This sequence joins TRBV14 and TRBJ1-6; 7 positions match TRBD1. Losses at the gene ends were 5 bases for V and 10 bases for J; bases not matched to a gene: 8. CDR3 length equals 14 residues. Germline V CDR1 and CDR2: SGHDN, FVKESK. The CDR3 region is CASSAYRGGSPLHF. For the CDR3, the DNA is TGTGCCAGCAGCGCGTACAGGGGAGGATCACCCCTCCACTTT.

The chain uses TRBV25-1 and TRBJ2-2; D possibly corresponds to TRBD1 (6 bases). This CDR3 is 16 amino acids long. Deletions cut 1 base from V and 3 bases from J, with 12 bases between. The germline CDR1 and CDR2 sequences are MGHDK and SYGVNS. This CDR3 is CASSESTGQDTGELFF. For the CDR3, the DNA is TGTGCCAGCAGTGAATCAACAGGGCAGGACACCGGGGAGCTGTTTTTT. The full variable domain, with the rest looked up from reference TRBV25-1 and TRBJ2-2, is EADIYQTPRYLVIGTGKKITLECSQTMGHDKMYWYQQDPGMELHLIHYSYGVNSTEKGDLSSESTVSRIRTEHFPLTLESARPSHTSQYLCASSESTGQDTGELFFGEGSRLTVL.

The J gene is TRBJ2-3, the V gene TRBV29-1; TRBD1 matches 7 bases. Germline CDR1 is SQVTM and CDR2 is ANQGSEA. J was trimmed by 0 bases and V by 6 bases; bases with no gene match: 6. This CDR3 has 14 residues. In DNA form, the CDR3 reads TGCAGCGTGTGGAAACAGGGGAGCACAGATACGCAGTATTTT. Residues: CSVWKQGSTDTQYF.

CDR3 sequence reads: CASSQDRSGGRGYTF. The CDR3 DNA reads TGCGCCAGCAGCCAAGATCGGTCGGGGGGTCGGGGCTACACCTTC. The chain has TRBV4-1 and TRBJ1-2, with a tentative D call TRBD1 (5 bases). CDR1 is MGHRA and CDR2 is YSYEKL in the germline V gene. The V end lost 0 bases, the J end lost 8 bases, and 16 bases lay between the germline ends. The CDR3 extends over 15 amino acids.

The chain couples TRBV7-6 to TRBJ2-3; weak D call: TRBD1 (7 bases). Germline lookup yields CDR1 SGHVS and CDR2 FNYEAQ. The V end was cut by 6 bases, the J end by 1 base, with 14 bases between. The CDR3 contains 15 residues. The CDR3 protein is CASRAQGGGTDTQYF. The CDR3 nucleotides read TGTGCCAGCAGGGCTCAGGGGGGCGGCACAGATACGCAGTATTTT.

The gene calls are TRBV7-6 and TRBJ1-1; no definite D call. The CDR3 length is 13 residues. Germline CDR1 reads SGHVS; CDR2 reads FNYEAQ. The V gene lost 5 bases and the J gene lost 1 base, with 8 bases spanning the gap. The CDR3 DNA sequence: TGTGCCAGCAGCAACAAGCGGAACACTGAAGCTTTCTTT. Translation gives CASSNKRNTEAFF.